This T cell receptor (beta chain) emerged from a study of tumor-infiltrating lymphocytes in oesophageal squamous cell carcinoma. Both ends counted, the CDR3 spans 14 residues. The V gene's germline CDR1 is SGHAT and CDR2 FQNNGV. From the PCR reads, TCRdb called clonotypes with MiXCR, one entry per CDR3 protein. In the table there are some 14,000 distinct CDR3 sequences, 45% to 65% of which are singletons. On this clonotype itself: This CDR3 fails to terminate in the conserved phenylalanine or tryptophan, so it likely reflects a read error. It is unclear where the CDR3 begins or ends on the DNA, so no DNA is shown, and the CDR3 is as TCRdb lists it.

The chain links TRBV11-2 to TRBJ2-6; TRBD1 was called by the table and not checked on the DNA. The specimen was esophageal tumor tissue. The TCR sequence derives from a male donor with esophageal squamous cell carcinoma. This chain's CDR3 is CASSRRTREQYFGA.